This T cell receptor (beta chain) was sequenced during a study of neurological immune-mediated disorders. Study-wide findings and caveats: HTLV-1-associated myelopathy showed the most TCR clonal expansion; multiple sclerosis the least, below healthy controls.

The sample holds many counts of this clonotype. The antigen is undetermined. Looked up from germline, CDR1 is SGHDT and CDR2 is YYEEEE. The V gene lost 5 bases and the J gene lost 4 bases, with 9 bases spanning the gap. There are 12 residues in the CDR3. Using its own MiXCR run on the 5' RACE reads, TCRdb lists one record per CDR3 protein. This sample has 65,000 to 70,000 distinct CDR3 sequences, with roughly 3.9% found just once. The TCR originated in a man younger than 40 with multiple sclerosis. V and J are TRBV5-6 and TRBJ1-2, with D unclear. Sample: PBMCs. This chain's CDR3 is CASSSDPYGYTF. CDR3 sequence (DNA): TGTGCCAGCAGTTCGGACCCCTATGGCTACACCTTC. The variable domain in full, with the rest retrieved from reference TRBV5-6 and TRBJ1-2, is DAGVTQSPTHLIKTRGQQVTLRCSPKSGHDTVSWYQQALGQGPQFIFQYYEEEERQRGNFPDRFSGHQFPNYSSELNVNALLLGDSALYLCASSSDPYGYTFGSGTRLTVV.